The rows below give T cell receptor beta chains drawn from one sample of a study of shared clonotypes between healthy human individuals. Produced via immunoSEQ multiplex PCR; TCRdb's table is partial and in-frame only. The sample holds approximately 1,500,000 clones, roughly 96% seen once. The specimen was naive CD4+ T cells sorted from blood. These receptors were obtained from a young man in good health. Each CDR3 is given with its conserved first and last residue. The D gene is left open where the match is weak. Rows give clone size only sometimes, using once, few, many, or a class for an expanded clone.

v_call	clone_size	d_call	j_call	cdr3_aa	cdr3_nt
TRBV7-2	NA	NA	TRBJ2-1	CASSLGINNEQFF	TGTGCCAGCAGCTTAGGGATCAACAATGAGCAGTTCTTC
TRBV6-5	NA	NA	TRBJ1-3	CASSYSRDSSGNTIYF	TGTGCCAGCAGTTACTCGCGGGACTCCTCTGGAAACACCATATATTTT
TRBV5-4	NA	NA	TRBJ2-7	CASSLKAISNEQYF	TGTGCCAGCAGCTTGAAGGCAATAAGCAACGAGCAGTACTTC
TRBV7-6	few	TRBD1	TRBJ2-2	CASSSDRGGGTGELFF	TGTGCCAGCAGCTCCGACAGGGGAGGAGGGACCGGGGAGCTGTTTTTT
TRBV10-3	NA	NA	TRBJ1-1	CAISPRGSNTEAFF	TGTGCCATCAGCCCCAGGGGTTCGAACACTGAAGCTTTCTTT
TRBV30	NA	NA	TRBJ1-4	CAWSVGAAHNEKLFF	TGTGCCTGGAGTGTCGGGGCAGCCCATAATGAAAAACTGTTTTTT
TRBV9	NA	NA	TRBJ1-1	CASSVDPTMTTVAFF	TGTGCCAGCAGCGTAGATCCGACTATGACAACGGTGGCTTTCTTT
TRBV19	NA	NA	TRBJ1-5	CASTHYSNQPQHF	TGTGCCAGTACACATTATAGCAATCAGCCCCAGCATTTT
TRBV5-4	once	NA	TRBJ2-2	CASSIVGQATGELFF	TGTGCCAGCAGTATTGTCGGCCAGGCGACCGGGGAGCTGTTTTTT
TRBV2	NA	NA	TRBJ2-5	CASKGGGETQYF	TGTGCCAGCAAAGGAGGCGGGGAGACCCAGTACTTC
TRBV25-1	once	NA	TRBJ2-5	CASSPPPGLETQYF	TGTGCCAGCAGCCCCCCCCCAGGTTTAGAGACCCAGTACTTC
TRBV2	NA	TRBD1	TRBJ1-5	CASSEYRGRGSNQPQHF	TGTGCCAGCAGTGAATACAGGGGACGGGGGAGCAATCAGCCCCAGCATTTT
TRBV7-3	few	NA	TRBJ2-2	CASSSTTGGVGELFF	TGTGCCAGCAGCTCGACGACAGGAGGAGTGGGGGAGCTGTTTTTT
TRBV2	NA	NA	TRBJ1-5	CASRYIQGMGNQPQHF	TGTGCCAGCAGATATATACAGGGTATGGGCAATCAGCCCCAGCATTTT
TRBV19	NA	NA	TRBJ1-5	CASNADRVNQPQHF	TGTGCCAGTAATGCGGACAGAGTCAATCAGCCCCAGCATTTT
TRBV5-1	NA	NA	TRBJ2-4	CASSPELLAKNIQYF	TGCGCCAGCAGCCCAGAACTCCTAGCCAAAAACATTCAGTACTTC
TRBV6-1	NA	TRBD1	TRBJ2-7	CASSAAGGAYEQYF	TGTGCCAGCAGTGCGGCAGGGGGTGCCTACGAGCAGTACTTC
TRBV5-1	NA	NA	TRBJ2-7	CASSLAHRTAPPTKQYF	TGCGCCAGCAGCTTGGCTCATAGGACAGCGCCACCTACGAAGCAGTACTTC
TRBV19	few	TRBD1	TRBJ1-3	CASSTTGGASGNTIYF	TGTGCCAGTAGTACCACAGGGGGCGCATCTGGAAACACCATATATTTT
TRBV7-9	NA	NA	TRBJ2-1	CASSLWTSLISYNEQFF	TGTGCCAGCAGCTTGTGGACTTCCCTGATCTCCTACAATGAGCAGTTCTTC
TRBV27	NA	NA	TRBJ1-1	CASSIQKNTEAFF	TGTGCCAGCAGTATACAAAAGAACACTGAAGCTTTCTTT
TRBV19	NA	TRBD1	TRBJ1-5	CASSGPAQGANQPQHF	TGTGCCAGTAGCGGGCCTGCACAGGGGGCTAATCAGCCCCAGCATTTT
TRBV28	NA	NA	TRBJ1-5	CASSFGGLASQPQHF	TGTGCCAGCAGTTTCGGGGGGCTGGCGTCTCAGCCCCAGCATTTT
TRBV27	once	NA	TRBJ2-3	CASSLGLSGDTQYF	TGTGCCAGCAGTTTAGGCCTTTCGGGCGATACGCAGTATTTT
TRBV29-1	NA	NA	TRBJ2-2	CSATVTGAGELFF	TGCAGCGCCACTGTCACCGGGGCCGGGGAGCTGTTTTTT
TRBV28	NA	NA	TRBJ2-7	CASDNRHYEQYF	TGTGCCAGCGATAACAGACACTACGAGCAGTACTTC
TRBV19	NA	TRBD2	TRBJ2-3	CASSIGGRADTQYF	TGTGCCAGTAGTATTGGAGGGAGGGCAGATACGCAGTATTTT
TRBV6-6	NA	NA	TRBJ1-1	CASSEGGATNTEAFF	TGTGCCAGCTCAGAAGGGGGAGCGACGAACACTGAAGCTTTCTTT
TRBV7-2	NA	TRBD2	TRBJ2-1	CASSLWDSGRAVNEQFF	TGTGCCAGCAGCTTATGGGATAGCGGGAGGGCCGTGAATGAGCAGTTCTTC
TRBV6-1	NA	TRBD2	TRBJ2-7	CASSFSGKSYEQYF	TGTGCCAGCAGTTTTAGCGGGAAGAGCTACGAGCAGTACTTC
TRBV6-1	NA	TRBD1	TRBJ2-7	CASRQGGSYEQYF	TGTGCCAGCCGACAGGGTGGCTCCTACGAGCAGTACTTC
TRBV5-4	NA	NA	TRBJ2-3	CASSRAEGPTDTQYF	TGTGCCAGCAGCCGAGCAGAAGGACCAACAGATACGCAGTATTTT
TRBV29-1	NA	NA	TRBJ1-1	CSVQLRVSNTEAFF	TGCAGCGTCCAATTACGGGTGTCGAACACTGAAGCTTTCTTT
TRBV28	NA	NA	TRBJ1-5	CASSFQPSIGYNQPQHF	TGTGCCAGCAGTTTTCAGCCAAGTATCGGTTACAATCAGCCCCAGCATTTT
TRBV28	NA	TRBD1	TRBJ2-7	CASTLSGGEGEQYF	TGTGCCAGCACCCTCTCAGGGGGCGAGGGCGAGCAGTACTTC
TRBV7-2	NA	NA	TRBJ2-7	CASSLGKSSYEQYF	TGTGCCAGCAGCTTAGGCAAGTCCTCCTACGAGCAGTACTTC
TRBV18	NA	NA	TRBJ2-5	CASSPPTAQETQYF	TGTGCCAGCTCACCACCGACAGCCCAAGAGACCCAGTACTTC
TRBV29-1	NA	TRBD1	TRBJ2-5	CSVGQGGETQYF	TGCAGCGTGGGACAGGGGGGAGAGACCCAGTACTTC
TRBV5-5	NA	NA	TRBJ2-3	CASSLELGHTDTQYF	TGTGCCAGCAGCTTGGAGCTTGGACACACAGATACGCAGTATTTT
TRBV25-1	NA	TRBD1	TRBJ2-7	CASSDTGQEFSEQYF	TGTGCCAGCAGTGATACGGGACAGGAATTTTCCGAGCAGTACTTC
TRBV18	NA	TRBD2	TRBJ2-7	CASSPNSAGVGSYEQYF	TGTGCCAGCTCACCTAATTCAGCGGGAGTAGGCTCCTACGAGCAGTACTTC
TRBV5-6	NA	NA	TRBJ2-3	CASSPGTDTQYF	TGTGCCAGCAGCCCCGGGACAGATACGCAGTATTTT
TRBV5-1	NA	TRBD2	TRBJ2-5	CASSPTSGEWETQYF	TGCGCCAGCAGCCCAACTAGCGGGGAGTGGGAGACCCAGTACTTC
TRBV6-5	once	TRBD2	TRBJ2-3	CASSLLAGGPDTQYF	TGTGCCAGCAGCCTACTAGCGGGAGGGCCAGATACGCAGTATTTT
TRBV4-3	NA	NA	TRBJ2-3	CASSQDSRHSTDTQYF	TGCGCCAGCAGCCAAGATTCGCGTCATAGCACAGATACGCAGTATTTT
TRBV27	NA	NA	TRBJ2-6	CASSQLAGANVLTF	TGTGCCAGCAGTCAGCTGGCAGGGGCCAACGTCCTGACTTTC
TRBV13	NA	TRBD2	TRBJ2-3	CASSFRLAGGLDTQYF	TGTGCCAGCAGCTTTAGACTAGCGGGAGGTCTCGATACGCAGTATTTT
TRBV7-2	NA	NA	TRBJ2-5	CASSSYRGETQYF	TGTGCCAGCAGCTCTTACCGGGGAGAGACCCAGTACTTC
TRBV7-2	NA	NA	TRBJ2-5	CASSLMVASYQETQYF	TGTGCCAGCAGCTTAATGGTCGCGAGCTACCAAGAGACCCAGTACTTC
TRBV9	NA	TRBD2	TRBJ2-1	CASSVATSGRADEQFF	TGTGCCAGCAGCGTAGCAACTAGCGGGAGGGCCGATGAGCAGTTCTTC
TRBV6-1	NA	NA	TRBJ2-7	CASTPSGTYEQYF	TGTGCCAGCACCCCAAGCGGAACCTACGAGCAGTACTTC
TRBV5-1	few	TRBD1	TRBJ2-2	CASSSQGNGELFF	TGCGCCAGCAGCTCACAGGGGAACGGGGAGCTGTTTTTT
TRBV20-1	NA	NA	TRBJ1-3	CSASSGNTIYF	TGCAGTGCTAGCTCTGGAAACACCATATATTTT
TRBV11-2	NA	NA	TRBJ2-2	CASSRGLNTGELFF	TGTGCCAGCAGCCGTGGCTTGAACACCGGGGAGCTGTTTTTT
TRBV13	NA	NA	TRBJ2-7	CASSLVPHYEQYF	TGTGCCAGCAGCTTAGTTCCCCACTACGAGCAGTACTTC
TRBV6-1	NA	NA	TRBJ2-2	CASRKGGGYTGELFF	TGTGCCAGCAGGAAGGGGGGAGGTTACACCGGGGAGCTGTTTTTT
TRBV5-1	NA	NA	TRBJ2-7	CASSFGGPYEQYF	TGCGCCAGCAGCTTTGGGGGCCCCTACGAGCAGTACTTC
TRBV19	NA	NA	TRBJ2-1	CASSMTETYEQFF	TGTGCCAGTAGTATGACGGAGACCTATGAGCAGTTCTTC
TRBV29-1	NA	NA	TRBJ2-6	CSVDSGANVLTF	TGCAGCGTTGACTCTGGGGCCAACGTCCTGACTTTC